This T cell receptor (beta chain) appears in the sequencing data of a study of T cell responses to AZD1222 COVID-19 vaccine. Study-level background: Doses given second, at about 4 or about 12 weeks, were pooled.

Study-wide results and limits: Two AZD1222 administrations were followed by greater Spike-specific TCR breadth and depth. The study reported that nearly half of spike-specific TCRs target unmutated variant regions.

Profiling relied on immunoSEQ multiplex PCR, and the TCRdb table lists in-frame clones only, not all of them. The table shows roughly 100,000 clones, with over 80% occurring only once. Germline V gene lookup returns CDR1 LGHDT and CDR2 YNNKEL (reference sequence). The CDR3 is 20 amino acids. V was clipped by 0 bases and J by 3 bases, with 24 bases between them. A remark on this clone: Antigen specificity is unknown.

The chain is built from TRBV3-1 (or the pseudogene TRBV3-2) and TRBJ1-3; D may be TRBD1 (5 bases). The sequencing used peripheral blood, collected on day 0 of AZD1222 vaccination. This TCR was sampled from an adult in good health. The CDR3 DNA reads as TGTGCCAGCAGCCAAGACCAGTTTTTAGGGAAGGGACTATTTGGAAACACCATATATTTT. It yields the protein CASSQDQFLGKGLFGNTIYF.